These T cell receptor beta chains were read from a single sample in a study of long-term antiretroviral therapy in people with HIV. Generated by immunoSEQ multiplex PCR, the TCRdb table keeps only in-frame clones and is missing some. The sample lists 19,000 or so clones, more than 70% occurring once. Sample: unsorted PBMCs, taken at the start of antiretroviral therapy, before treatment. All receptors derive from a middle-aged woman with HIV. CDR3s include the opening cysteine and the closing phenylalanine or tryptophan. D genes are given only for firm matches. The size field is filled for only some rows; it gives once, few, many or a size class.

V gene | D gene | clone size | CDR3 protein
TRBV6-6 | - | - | CASTWGGSYNEQFF
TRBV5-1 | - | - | CASSLGLGPSYEQYF
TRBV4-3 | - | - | CASSHRGGHEQYF
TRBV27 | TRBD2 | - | CASSLRTSGVTDTQYF
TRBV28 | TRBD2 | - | CASSLRRLARETQYF
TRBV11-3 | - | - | CASSSRMGYEQFF
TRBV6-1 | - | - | CASTSGVSYEQYF
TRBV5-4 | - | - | CASRAGLSYEQYF
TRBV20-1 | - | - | CSARVPAEAFF
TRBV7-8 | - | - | CASSTAARTAYGYTF
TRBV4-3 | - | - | CASSQESGWWGREQFF
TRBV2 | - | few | CASSATTDGREGYTF
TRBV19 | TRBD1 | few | CASQGADTEAFF
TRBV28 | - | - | CASSVMSGGTEAFF
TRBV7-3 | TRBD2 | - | CASSRGGATDTQYF
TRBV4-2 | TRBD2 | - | CASSQEWSGGHQETQYF
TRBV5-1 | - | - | CASSPSPPGVEQYF
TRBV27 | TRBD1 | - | CASSFGTGGRVNTEAFF
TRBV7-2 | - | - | CASSWTGLETQYF
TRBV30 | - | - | CAWSVRLGGAGELFF
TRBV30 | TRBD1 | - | CAWTQAGTGAEKLFF
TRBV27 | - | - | CASSYTRRTEAFF
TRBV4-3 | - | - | CASSQALQGNTIYF
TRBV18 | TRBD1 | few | CASSRSGQGDQPQHF